Each of the 20 T cell receptor beta chains below was sequenced from the same sample in a study of blood T cell repertoires in COVID-19. TCRdb keeps only in-frame clones here, not all; method: immunoSEQ multiplex PCR. The table records about 91,000 clones, more than 75% of them present only once. Input material: peripheral blood. These receptors were collected from a man in his 70s with acute or convalescent COVID-19.

This clone turned up a few times. J is TRBJ1-2 and V is TRBV2; 7 bases align to TRBD1. The V and J ends lost 3 bases and 4 bases, in that order; junction bases with no gene match: 5. CDR1 and CDR2 from the germline V gene are SNHLY and FYNNEI. CDR3 size: 14 residues. CDR3 sequence: CASSEKGATYGYTF. CDR3 DNA: TGTGCCAGCAGTGAGAAGGGGGCCACCTATGGCTACACCTTC.

This sequence joins TRBV5-1 and TRBJ2-7, with 7 bases fitting TRBD2. Trimming at V came to 2 bases and at J to 1 base, leaving 3 bases not matched to a gene. Germline V CDR1 and CDR2: SGHRS, YFSETQ. The CDR3 loop spans 14 amino acids. Here the CDR3 reads CASSFAGVSYEQYF. The CDR3 DNA follows: TGCGCCAGCAGCTTCGCGGGAGTGTCCTACGAGCAGTACTTC. Drawing the rest from reference TRBV5-1 and TRBJ2-7, the complete variable domain is KAGVTQTPRYLIKTRGQQVTLSCSPISGHRSVSWYQQTPGQGLQFLFEYFSETQRNKGNFPGRFSGRQFSNSRSEMNVSTLELGDSALYLCASSFAGVSYEQYFGPGTRLTVT.

The chain carries TRBV10-3 and TRBJ1-2; no clear D. Germline CDR1 reads ENHRY; CDR2 reads SYGVKD. The CDR3 has 13 amino acids. V was clipped by 3 bases and J by 1 base, with 6 bases between them. In DNA, the CDR3 is TGTGCCATCAGTGACGGACTTAACTATGGCTACACCTTC. Translation: CAISDGLNYGYTF.

This clone was recorded only once. The chain is built from TRBV7-9 and TRBJ2-7; 7 positions match TRBD2. V shed 4 bases and J 2 bases; nucleotides not matched to a gene: 8. Germline V gives CDR1 SEHNR, CDR2 FQNEAQ (reference sequence). The CDR3 runs to 15 residues. The CDR3 region has the DNA TGTGCCAGCAGCTCCCGGGCGGGAGACGCCTACGAGCAGTACTTC. Translation gives CASSSRAGDAYEQYF.

This clone has a handful of counts. V gene TRBV5-4 combines with J gene TRBJ2-1, with 9 bases that match TRBD2. The CDR3 covers 15 residues. V lost 4 bases and J lost 3; bases outside the gene matches: 5. Germline V gene data show CDR1 as SGHNT and CDR2 as YYREEE (reference sequence). CDR3 residues: CASSVPSGIYNEQFF. In nucleotides, the CDR3 is TGTGCCAGCAGCGTACCTAGCGGGATCTACAATGAGCAGTTCTTC. Drawing the rest from reference TRBV5-4 and TRBJ2-1, the complete variable domain is ETGVTQSPTHLIKTRGQQVTLRCSSQSGHNTVSWYQQALGQGPQFIFQYYREEENGRGNFPPRFSGLQFPNYSSELNVNALELDDSALYLCASSVPSGIYNEQFFGPGTRLTVL.

The chain has TRBV7-3 and TRBJ2-3, with 10 bases fitting TRBD2. J gave up 5 bases and V 0 bases, and 8 bases lay outside the gene matches. This CDR3 spans 17 amino acids. The V gene's germline CDR1 is SGHTA and CDR2 FQGTGA. CDR3 loop: CASSLTGSGGAEDTQYF. The DNA of the CDR3 is TGTGCCAGCAGCTTAACGGGAAGCGGGGGGGCCGAAGATACGCAGTATTTT.

The chain couples TRBV27 to TRBJ1-5, with D possibly TRBD1 on 6 matching bases. Germline assignment: CDR1 MNHEY and CDR2 SMNVEV (reference sequence). V was cut by 5 bases and J by 0 bases, with 14 bases left in between. The CDR3 consists of 16 residues. CDR3 in DNA: TGTGCCAGCAGTCAAAGGGGGGGGATTAGCAATCAGCCCCAGCATTTT. This encodes CASSQRGGISNQPQHF.

This chain joins TRBV6-6 and TRBJ1-5, with 10 bases aligning to TRBD1. The length of the CDR3 is 14 residues. Trimming at V came to 5 bases and at J to 5 bases, leaving 3 bases not matched to a gene. CDR1 is MNHNY, CDR2 SVGAGI, per germline (reference sequence). CDR3 nucleotides: TGTGCCAGCAGTCGGACAGGGGGTGATCAGCCCCAGCATTTT. As protein: CASSRTGGDQPQHF.

The rearrangement uses TRBV5-1 and TRBJ1-1; no definite D call. V was pared by 2 bases and J by 7 bases, with 9 bases between. The CDR3 consists of 12 residues. Germline V gene data show CDR1 as SGHRS and CDR2 as YFSETQ. The CDR3 here is CASSFGGFEAFF. For the CDR3, the DNA is TGCGCCAGCAGCTTCGGAGGTTTTGAAGCTTTCTTT.

This clone came up once. The V gene is TRBV12-5, the J gene TRBJ2-1, with a possible D match to TRBD1 (5 bases). Germline loops: CDR1 LGHNT, CDR2 FRNRAP. Trimming pared 8 bases from V and 7 bases from J, leaving 9 bases between. This CDR3 contains 11 residues. DNA of the CDR3: TGTGCTAGTTCGACAGCGAATGAGCAGTTCTTC. Amino acids: CASSTANEQFF.

The chain recombines TRBV7-3 with TRBJ2-1; TRBD2 matches at 7 bases. Per the germline V gene, CDR1 is SGHTA and CDR2 is FQGTGA. Losses at the gene ends were 2 bases for V and 5 bases for J; bases not matched to a gene: 6. The CDR3 contains 15 residues. DNA of the CDR3: TGTGCCAGCAGCTTATCGCCGGGACTACACAATGAGCAGTTCTTC. This translates into CASSLSPGLHNEQFF.

The chain links TRBV6-5 to TRBJ2-3, with TRBD1 identical over 8 bases. CDR1 MNHEY and CDR2 SVGAGI come from the germline V gene. After removal of 6 bases from V and 2 bases from J, the junction contained 7 bases not matched to a gene. The CDR3 is 15 amino acids. The CDR3 sequence: CASSPGQGYTDTQYF. In DNA form, the CDR3 reads TGTGCCAGCAGCCCCGGACAGGGATACACAGATACGCAGTATTTT.

The chain uses TRBV15 and TRBJ1-3; D ambiguous. The CDR3 contains 16 residues. CDR1 and CDR2 from the germline V gene are LNHNV and YYDKDF (reference sequence). Trimming took off 0 bases at V and 0 bases at J, with 9 bases between the two ends. The CDR3 loop is CATSRDPGISGNTIYF. CDR3 DNA sequence: TGTGCCACCAGCAGAGATCCCGGGATCTCTGGAAACACCATATATTTT. The full variable domain, completed using reference TRBV15 and TRBJ1-3, is DAMVIQNPRYQVTQFGKPVTLSCSQTLNHNVMYWYQQKSSQAPKLLFHYYDKDFNNEADTPDNFQSRRPNTSFCFLDIRSPGLGDTAMYLCATSRDPGISGNTIYFGEGSWLTVV.

The CDR3 DNA sequence: TGCGCCAGCAGCCAAGTCTCGTCACCCCTCCACTTT. It translates to CASSQVSSPLHF. The V and J genes are TRBV4-1 and TRBJ1-6, with D unresolved. Trimming pared 1 base from V and 10 bases from J, leaving 5 bases between. Germline values: CDR1 MGHRA, CDR2 YSYEKL. CDR3 length: 12 residues.

The chain combines TRBV11-1 with TRBJ2-5, with a possible D match to TRBD1 (6 bases). Germline lookup yields CDR1 SGHAT and CDR2 FQDESV (reference sequence). Deletions cut 3 bases from V and 2 bases from J, with 13 bases between. This CDR3 has 15 amino acids. CDR3 nucleotides: TGTGCCAGCAGCTTGGAGGCAGGGGAACAAGAGACCCAGTACTTC. It encodes CASSLEAGEQETQYF.

The J gene is TRBJ2-1, the V gene TRBV10-2, with 8 nucleotides matching TRBD2. The CDR3 consists of 18 residues. Germline V gene sequence: CDR1 WSHSY, CDR2 SAAADI. The V segment lost 4 bases and the J segment 2 bases; nucleotides outside the gene matches: 13. The CDR3 protein is CASSGRAGGASTYNEQFF. The CDR3 region has the DNA TGCGCCAGCAGTGGACGGGCGGGGGGAGCCTCGACCTACAATGAGCAGTTCTTC.

This clone occurred many times. This chain joins TRBV6-5 and TRBJ2-7, with TRBD1 identical over 7 bases. The germline V gene encodes CDR1 MNHEY and CDR2 SVGAGI. The ends lost 8 bases at V and 5 bases at J; junction bases unmatched: 3. This CDR3 region has 11 residues. CDR3 DNA: TGTGCCAGCGATACAGGGGACGAGCAGTACGTC. This gives the protein CASDTGDEQYV.

This clone was detected a few times. The chain is built from TRBV5-1 and TRBJ1-2, with TRBD1 identical over 7 bases. The V gene's germline CDR1 is SGHRS and CDR2 YFSETQ. The length of the CDR3 is 15 residues. With V trimmed by 1 base and J by 1 base, 4 bases remained unmatched. In DNA form, the CDR3 reads TGCGCCAGCAGCTTGCAGGGGGAGGTTAACTATGGCTACACCTTC. Amino acid sequence: CASSLQGEVNYGYTF.

The chain joins TRBV24-1 to TRBJ2-6; 7 bases map to TRBD2. Germline values: CDR1 KGHDR, CDR2 SFDVKD. The CDR3 is made up of 19 amino acids. The junction had 13 bases not matched to a gene; V was cut back by 2 bases and J by 4 bases. CDR3 protein: CATSDSPRGVSSGANVLTF. In DNA, the CDR3 is TGTGCCACCAGTGATTCCCCCCGGGGGGTCTCTTCGGGGGCCAACGTCCTGACTTTC.

V is TRBV5-1 and J is TRBJ1-2; tentative D call: TRBD1 (5 bases). The germline V gene has CDR1 SGHRS and CDR2 YFSETQ. The CDR3 totals 14 residues. Trimming removed 7 bases from V and 7 bases from J, with 20 bases in between. The CDR3 loop is CASLSGPGGSGYTF. The DNA for the CDR3 is TGCGCCAGCCTTTCTGGCCCGGGGGGGTCTGGCTACACCTTC.